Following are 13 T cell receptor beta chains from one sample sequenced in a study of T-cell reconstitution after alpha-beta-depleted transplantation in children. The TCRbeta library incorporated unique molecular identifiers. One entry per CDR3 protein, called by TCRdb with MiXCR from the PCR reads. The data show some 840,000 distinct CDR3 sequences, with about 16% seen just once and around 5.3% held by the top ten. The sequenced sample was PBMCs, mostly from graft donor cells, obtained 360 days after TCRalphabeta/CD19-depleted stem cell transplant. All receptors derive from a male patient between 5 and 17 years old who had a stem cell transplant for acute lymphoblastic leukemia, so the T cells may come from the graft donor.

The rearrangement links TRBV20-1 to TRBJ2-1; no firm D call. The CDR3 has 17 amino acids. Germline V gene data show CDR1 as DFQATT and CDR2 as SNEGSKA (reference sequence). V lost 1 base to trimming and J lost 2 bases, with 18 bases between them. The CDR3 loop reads CSARGWSGRKTYNEQFF. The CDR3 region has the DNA TGCAGTGCTAGAGGGTGGTCGGGCAGGAAGACCTACAATGAGCAGTTCTTC.

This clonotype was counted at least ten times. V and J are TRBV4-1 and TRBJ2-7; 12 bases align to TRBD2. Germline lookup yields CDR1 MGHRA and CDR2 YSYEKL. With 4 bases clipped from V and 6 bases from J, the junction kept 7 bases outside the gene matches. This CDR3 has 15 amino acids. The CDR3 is CASSPLLAGGREQYF. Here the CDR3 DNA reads TGCGCCAGCAGCCCCCTACTAGCGGGAGGACGCGAGCAGTACTTC.

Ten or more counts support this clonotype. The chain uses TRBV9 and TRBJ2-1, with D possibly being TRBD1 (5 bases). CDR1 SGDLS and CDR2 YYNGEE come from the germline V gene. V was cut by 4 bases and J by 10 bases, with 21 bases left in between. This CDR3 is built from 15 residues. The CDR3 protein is CASSPRQLQGSEQFF. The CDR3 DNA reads TGTGCCAGCAGCCCAAGGCAGCTCCAGGGCTCGGAGCAGTTCTTC.

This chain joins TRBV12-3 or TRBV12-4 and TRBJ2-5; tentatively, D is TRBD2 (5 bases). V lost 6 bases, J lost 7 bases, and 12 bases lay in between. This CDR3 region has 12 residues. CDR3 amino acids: CASRGSKGTQYF. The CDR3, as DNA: TGTGCCAGCAGGGGGAGTAAAGGGACCCAGTACTTC.

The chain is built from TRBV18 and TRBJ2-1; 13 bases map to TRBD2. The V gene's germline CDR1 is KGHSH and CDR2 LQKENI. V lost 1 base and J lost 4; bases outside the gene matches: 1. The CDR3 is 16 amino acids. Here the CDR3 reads CASSPRGLAGYNEQFF. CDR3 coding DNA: TGTGCCAGCTCACCACGGGGACTAGCGGGGTACAATGAGCAGTTCTTC.

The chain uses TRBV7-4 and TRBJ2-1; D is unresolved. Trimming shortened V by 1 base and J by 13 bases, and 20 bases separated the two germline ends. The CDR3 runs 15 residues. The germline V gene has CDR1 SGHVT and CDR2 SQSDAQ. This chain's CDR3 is CASSLVDDKAPHQFF. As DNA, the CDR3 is TGTGCCAGCAGCTTAGTCGATGATAAGGCCCCCCACCAGTTCTTC.

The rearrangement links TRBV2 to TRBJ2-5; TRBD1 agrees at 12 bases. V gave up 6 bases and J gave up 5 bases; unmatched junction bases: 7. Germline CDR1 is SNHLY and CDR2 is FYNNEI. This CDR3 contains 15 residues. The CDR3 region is CASSPGTGGWETQYF. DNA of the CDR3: TGTGCCAGCAGCCCCGGGACAGGGGGCTGGGAGACCCAGTACTTC.

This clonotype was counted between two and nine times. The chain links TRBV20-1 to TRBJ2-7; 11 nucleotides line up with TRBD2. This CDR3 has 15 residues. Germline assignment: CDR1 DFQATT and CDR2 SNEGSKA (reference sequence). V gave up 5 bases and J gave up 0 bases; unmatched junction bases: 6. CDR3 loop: CSAPWGLADSYEQYF. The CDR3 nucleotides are TGCAGTGCTCCCTGGGGACTAGCGGACTCCTACGAGCAGTACTTC.

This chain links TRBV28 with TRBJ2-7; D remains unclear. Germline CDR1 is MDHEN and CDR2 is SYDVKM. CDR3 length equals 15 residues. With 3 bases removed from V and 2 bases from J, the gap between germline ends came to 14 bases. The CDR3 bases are TGTGCCAGCAGTTTCCCCCTTCAGCCCCCCTACGAGCAGTACTTC. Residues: CASSFPLQPPYEQYF.

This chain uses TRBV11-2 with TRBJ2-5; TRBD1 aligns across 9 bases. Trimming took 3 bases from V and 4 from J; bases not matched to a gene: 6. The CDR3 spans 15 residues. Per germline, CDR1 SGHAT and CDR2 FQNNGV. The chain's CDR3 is CASSFRTGVGETQYF. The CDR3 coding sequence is TGTGCCAGCAGCTTCCGGACAGGGGTGGGAGAGACCCAGTACTTC.

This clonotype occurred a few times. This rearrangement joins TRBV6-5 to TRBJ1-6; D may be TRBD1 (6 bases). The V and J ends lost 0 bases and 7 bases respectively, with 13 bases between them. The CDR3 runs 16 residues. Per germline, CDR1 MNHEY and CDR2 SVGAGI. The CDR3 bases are TGTGCCAGCAGTTACTCGACGGGGCAGGGGAATTCACCCCTCCACTTT. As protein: CASSYSTGQGNSPLHF.

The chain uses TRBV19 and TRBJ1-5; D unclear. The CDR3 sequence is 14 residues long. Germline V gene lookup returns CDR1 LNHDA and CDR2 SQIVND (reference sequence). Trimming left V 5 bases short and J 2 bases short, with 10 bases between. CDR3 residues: CASSGLVGNQPQHF. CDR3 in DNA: TGTGCCAGTAGTGGGCTGGTGGGCAATCAGCCCCAGCATTTT.

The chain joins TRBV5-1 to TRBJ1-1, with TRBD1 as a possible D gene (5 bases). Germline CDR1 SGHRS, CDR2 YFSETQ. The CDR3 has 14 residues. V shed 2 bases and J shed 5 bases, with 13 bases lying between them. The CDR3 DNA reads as TGCGCCAGCAGCTTCTTGTTCAGGGCGACTGAAGCTTTCTTT. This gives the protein CASSFLFRATEAFF.